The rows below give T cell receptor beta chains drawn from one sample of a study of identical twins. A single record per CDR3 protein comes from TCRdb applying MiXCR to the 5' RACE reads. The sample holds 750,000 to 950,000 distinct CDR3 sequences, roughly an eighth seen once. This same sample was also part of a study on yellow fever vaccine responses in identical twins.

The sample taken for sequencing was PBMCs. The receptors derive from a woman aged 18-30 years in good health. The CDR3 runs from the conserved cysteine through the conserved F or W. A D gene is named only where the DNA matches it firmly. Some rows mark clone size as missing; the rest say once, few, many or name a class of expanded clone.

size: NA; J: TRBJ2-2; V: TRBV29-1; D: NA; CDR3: CSVGRNTGELFF; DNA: TGCAGCGTTGGAAGGAACACCGGGGAGCTGTTTTTT
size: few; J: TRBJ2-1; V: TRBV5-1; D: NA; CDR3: CASSKSGLPNEQFF; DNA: TGCGCCAGCAGCAAATCGGGACTTCCCAATGAGCAGTTCTTC
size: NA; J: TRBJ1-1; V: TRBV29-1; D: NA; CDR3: CSVSNTEAFF; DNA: TGCAGCGTTTCGAACACTGAAGCTTTCTTT
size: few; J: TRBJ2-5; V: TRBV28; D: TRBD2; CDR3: CASSLWISGSKAETQYF; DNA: TGTGCCAGCAGTTTATGGATTAGCGGGAGCAAAGCAGAGACCCAGTACTTC
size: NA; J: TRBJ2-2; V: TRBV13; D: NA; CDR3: CASSLGAPPNTGELFF; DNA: TGTGCCAGCAGCTTAGGGGCCCCCCCGAACACCGGGGAGCTGTTTTTT
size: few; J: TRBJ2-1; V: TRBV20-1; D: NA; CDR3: CSARGLEGSYNEQFF; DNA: TGCAGTGCTAGAGGCCTAGAGGGGTCCTACAATGAGCAGTTCTTC
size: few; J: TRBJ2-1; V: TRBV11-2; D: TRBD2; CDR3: CASSSAGPGLAGLEFF; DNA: TGTGCCAGCAGCTCCGCTGGGCCGGGACTAGCGGGACTGGAGTTCTTC
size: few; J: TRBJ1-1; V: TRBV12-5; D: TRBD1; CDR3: CASGGDRLNTEAFF; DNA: TGTGCTAGTGGTGGGGACAGGCTGAACACTGAAGCTTTCTTT
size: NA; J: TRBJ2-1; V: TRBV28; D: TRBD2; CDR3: CASSLANGSGRSYEQFF; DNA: TGTGCCAGCAGTTTGGCCAACGGTAGCGGGAGGTCGTATGAGCAGTTCTTC
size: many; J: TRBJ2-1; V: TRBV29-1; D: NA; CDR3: CSVEFRGEQFF; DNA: TGCAGCGTTGAATTCAGGGGTGAGCAGTTCTTC
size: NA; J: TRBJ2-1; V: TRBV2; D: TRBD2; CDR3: CASRTSGRSHEQFF; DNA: TGTGCCAGCAGAACTAGCGGGAGGTCGCATGAGCAGTTCTTC
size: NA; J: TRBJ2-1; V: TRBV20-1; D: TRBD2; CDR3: CSATRTSGSPYNEQFF; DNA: TGCAGTGCCACCCGGACTAGCGGGAGCCCCTACAATGAGCAGTTCTTC
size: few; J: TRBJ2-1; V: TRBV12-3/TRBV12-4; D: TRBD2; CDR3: CASSYILAGSSYNEQFF; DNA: TGTGCCAGCAGTTATATCCTAGCGGGTAGCTCCTACAATGAGCAGTTCTTC
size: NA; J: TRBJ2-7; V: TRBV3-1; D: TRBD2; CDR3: CASSQDARKASGSSYEQYF; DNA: TGTGCCAGCAGCCAAGATGCCCGCAAGGCGAGCGGGAGCTCCTACGAGCAGTACTTC
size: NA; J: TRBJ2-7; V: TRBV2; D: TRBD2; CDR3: CASRRLAGAWYEQYF; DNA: TGTGCCAGCAGGCGTCTAGCGGGAGCCTGGTACGAGCAGTACTTC
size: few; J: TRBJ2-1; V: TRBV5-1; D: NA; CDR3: CASSWRAVGSEQFF; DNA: TGCGCCAGCAGCTGGCGCGCGGTCGGGAGTGAGCAGTTCTTC
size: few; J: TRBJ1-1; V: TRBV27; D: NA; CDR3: CASSPTLLGGLNTEAFF; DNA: TGTGCCAGCAGTCCAACCCTCCTCGGGGGATTGAACACTGAAGCTTTCTTT
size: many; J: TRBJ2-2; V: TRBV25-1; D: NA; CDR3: CASSAGVNTGELFF; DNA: TGTGCCAGCAGTGCAGGGGTTAACACCGGGGAGCTGTTTTTT
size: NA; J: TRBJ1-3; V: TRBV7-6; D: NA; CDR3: CASSLESVGAAGNTIYF; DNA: TGTGCCAGCAGCTTAGAGTCTGTGGGTGCTGCTGGAAACACCATATATTTT
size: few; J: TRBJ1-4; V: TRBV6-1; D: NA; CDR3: CASCPGSNNEKLFF; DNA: TGTGCCAGCTGCCCGGGCAGTAATAATGAAAAACTGTTTTTT
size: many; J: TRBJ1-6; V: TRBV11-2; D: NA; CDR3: CASSLVGNSPLHF; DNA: TGTGCCAGCAGCTTAGTGGGGAATTCACCCCTCCACTTT
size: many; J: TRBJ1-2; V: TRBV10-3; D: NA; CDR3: CAISPDSLNYGYTF; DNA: TGTGCCATCAGTCCAGACAGTCTTAACTATGGCTACACCTTC
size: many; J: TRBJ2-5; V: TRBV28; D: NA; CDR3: CASRGDLETQYF; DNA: TGTGCCAGCAGGGGGGACCTAGAGACCCAGTACTTC
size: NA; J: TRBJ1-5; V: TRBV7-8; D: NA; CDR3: CASSLGVEQPQHF; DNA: TGTGCCAGCAGCTTAGGGGTTGAACAGCCCCAGCATTTT
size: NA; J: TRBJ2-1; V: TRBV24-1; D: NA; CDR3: CATSDLDPNYNEQFF; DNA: TGTGCCACCAGTGACCTGGACCCGAACTACAATGAGCAGTTCTTC
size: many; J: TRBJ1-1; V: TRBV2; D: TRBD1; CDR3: CAIISGGEYTEAFF; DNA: TGTGCCATCATTTCAGGGGGAGAGTACACTGAAGCTTTCTTT
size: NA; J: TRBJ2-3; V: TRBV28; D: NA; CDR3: CASSPAEISTDTQYF; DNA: TGTGCCAGCAGTCCAGCGGAGATAAGCACAGATACGCAGTATTTT
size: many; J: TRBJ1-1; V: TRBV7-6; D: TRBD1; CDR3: CASSVRDRGGNTEAFF; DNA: TGTGCCAGCAGTGTCCGGGACAGAGGAGGGAACACTGAAGCTTTCTTT
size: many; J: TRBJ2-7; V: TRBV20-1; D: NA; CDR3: CSAMKQGFNYEQYF; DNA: TGCAGTGCCATGAAACAGGGATTCAACTACGAGCAGTACTTC
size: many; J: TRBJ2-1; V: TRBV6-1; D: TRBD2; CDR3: CASTERPSGGNEQFF; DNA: TGTGCCAGCACCGAACGGCCTAGCGGGGGAAATGAGCAGTTCTTC
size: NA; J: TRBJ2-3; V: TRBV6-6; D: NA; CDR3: CASRDTDTDTQYF; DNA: TGTGCCAGCCGGGACACCGACACAGATACGCAGTATTTT
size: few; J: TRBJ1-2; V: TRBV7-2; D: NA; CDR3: CASRSTGSDYGYTF; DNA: TGTGCCAGCAGGAGTACAGGGTCCGACTATGGCTACACCTTC
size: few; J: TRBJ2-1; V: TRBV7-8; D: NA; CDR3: CASNSLRGDEQFF; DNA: TGTGCCAGCAACTCACTGAGGGGCGATGAGCAGTTCTTC
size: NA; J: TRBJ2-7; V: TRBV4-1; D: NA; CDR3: CASSQGGGDYEQYF; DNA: TGCGCCAGCAGCCAAGGGGGGGGCGACTACGAGCAGTACTTC
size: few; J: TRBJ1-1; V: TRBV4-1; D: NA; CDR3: CASSQIPNAEAFF; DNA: TGCGCCAGCAGCCAAATTCCTAACGCTGAAGCTTTCTTT
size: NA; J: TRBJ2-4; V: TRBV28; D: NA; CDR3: CASSLLQGRNIQYF; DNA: TGTGCCAGCAGTTTACTGCAGGGACGAAACATTCAGTACTTC
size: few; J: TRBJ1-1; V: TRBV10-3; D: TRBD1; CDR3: CAISSGGVAEAFF; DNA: TGTGCCATCAGTTCAGGGGGAGTCGCTGAAGCTTTCTTT
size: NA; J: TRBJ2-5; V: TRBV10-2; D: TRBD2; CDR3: CASSGGRGGSWETQYF; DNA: TGCGCCAGCAGTGGGGGGCGGGGGGGCAGTTGGGAGACCCAGTACTTC
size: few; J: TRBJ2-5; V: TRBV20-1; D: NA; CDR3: CSATARDFQETQYF; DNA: TGCAGTGCTACAGCTCGAGACTTTCAAGAGACCCAGTACTTC
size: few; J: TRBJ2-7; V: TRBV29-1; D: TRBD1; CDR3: CSVGDRGYEQYF; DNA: TGCAGCGTTGGGGACAGGGGCTACGAGCAGTACTTC
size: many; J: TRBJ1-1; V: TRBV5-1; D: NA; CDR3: CASSPPRKTFF; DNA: TGCGCCAGCAGCCCTCCTCGGAAGACTTTCTTT
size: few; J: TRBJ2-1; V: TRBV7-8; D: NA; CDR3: CASSLEDPYNEQFF; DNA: TGTGCCAGCAGCTTAGAGGACCCCTACAATGAGCAGTTCTTC
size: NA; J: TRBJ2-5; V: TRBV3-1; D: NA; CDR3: CASSQVTDTRGRETQYF; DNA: TGTGCCAGCAGCCAAGTTACAGATACGCGGGGGCGTGAGACCCAGTACTTC
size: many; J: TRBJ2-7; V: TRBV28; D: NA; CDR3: CASSLRGSPYEQYF; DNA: TGTGCCAGCAGTTTAAGGGGGAGCCCCTACGAGCAGTACTTC